This paragraph reports one T cell receptor (beta chain). This specimen comes from a study of blood T cell repertoires in COVID-19. Study background: Researchers got acute and convalescent COVID-19 samples from the United States, Italy and Spain. Sources were T cells, B-cell-depleted T cells, or PBMCs; the material itself was cDNA or gDNA.

Per the original methods: Researchers report that nucleated cell counts were estimated from reference gene primer amplification. Here immunoSEQ multiplex PCR was the method, and the copy in TCRdb shows in-frame clones only, minus some. V, J and clone size derive from that table, while D and trimming were established from the DNA sequence. The table lists approximately 110,000 clones, roughly 87% of them singletons. The sample consisted of peripheral blood. This clonotype originated in a man aged 45-60 years with acute or convalescent COVID-19.

CDR3 sequence: CASSGSGSDDEQYF. The CDR3 nucleotides are TGTGCCAGCAGCGGGAGCGGGAGCGACGACGAGCAGTACTTC. V gene TRBV9 combines with J gene TRBJ2-7; 8 bases are a match to TRBD2. The V and J ends lost 3 bases and 5 bases, in that order; junction bases with no gene match: 7. The CDR3 has 14 amino acids. Germline V lookup: CDR1 SGDLS, CDR2 YYNGEE.